The 22 T cell receptor beta chains given below trace back to one sample, sequenced in a study of blood T cell repertoires in COVID-19. Clones were sequenced by immunoSEQ multiplex PCR, and TCRdb holds only the in-frame ones, with some missing. The table records 450,000 or so clones, over 85% of them present only once. Specimen: peripheral blood. These receptors came from a man younger than 35 with COVID-19, enrolled during active disease.

CDR3 nucleotide sequence: TGTGCCAGCAGCGTCTCTAGCGGGACGAACACCGGGGAGCTGTTTTTT. The encoded protein is CASSVSSGTNTGELFF. The chain is built from TRBV5-5 and TRBJ2-2; 9 positions match TRBD2. The V and J ends lost 4 bases and 0 bases, in that order; junction bases with no gene match: 4. The germline V gene encodes CDR1 SGHKS and CDR2 YYEKEE (reference sequence). The CDR3 loop spans 16 amino acids.

This sequence joins TRBV11-2 and TRBJ2-7, with a possible D match to TRBD1 (6 bases). The CDR3 totals 15 residues. Trimming stripped 1 base from V and 4 bases from J, with 14 bases between. In germline, CDR1 is SGHAT, CDR2 FQNNGV. The CDR3 DNA follows: TGTGCCAGCAGCTTAGCTCCGGACAGAGATTACGAGCAGTACTTC. This translates into CASSLAPDRDYEQYF.

The V and J genes are TRBV13 and TRBJ2-1; TRBD1 agrees at 9 bases. CDR3 size: 14 residues. V dropped 5 bases and J dropped 10; count of bases not matched to a gene: 9. Looked up from germline, CDR1 is PRHDT and CDR2 is FYEKMQ (reference sequence). CDR3 sequence: CASSANRGRREQFF. CDR3 DNA: TGTGCCAGCAGCGCCAACAGGGGGCGCAGAGAGCAGTTCTTC.

The V call is TRBV9, the J call TRBJ2-1; 7 positions agree with TRBD2. This CDR3 spans 14 amino acids. Germline CDR1 SGDLS, CDR2 YYNGEE. Trimming removed 1 base from V and 6 bases from J; junction bases left unmatched: 4. CDR3 nucleotides: TGTGCCAGCAGCGTAAGGCTAGCGGCCAATGAGCAGTTCTTC. Translating gives CASSVRLAANEQFF.

The rearrangement links TRBV6-5 to TRBJ1-3; D is unresolved. With 9 bases removed from V and 0 bases from J, the gap between germline ends came to 6 bases. The CDR3 covers 12 residues. In germline, CDR1 is MNHEY, CDR2 SVGAGI. CDR3 sequence reads: CASWSSGNTIYF. CDR3 sequence (DNA): TGTGCCAGTTGGAGCTCTGGAAACACCATATATTTT.

This rearrangement joins TRBV19 to TRBJ2-7; TRBD2 is a possible D gene (5 bases). Germline V gives CDR1 LNHDA, CDR2 SQIVND (reference sequence). Trimming pared 1 base from V and 5 bases from J, leaving 6 bases between. The CDR3 runs to 12 residues. CDR3 nucleotide sequence: TGTGCCAGTAGTATAGCTAGCCACGAGCAGTACTTC. It is translated as CASSIASHEQYF.

The chain is built from TRBV5-5 and TRBJ2-1; tentative D call: TRBD1 (5 bases). Trimming took 0 bases from V and 6 from J, leaving 13 bases between them. The CDR3 totals 15 residues. Germline V gives CDR1 SGHKS, CDR2 YYEKEE (reference sequence). CDR3 coding DNA: TGTGCCAGCAGCTTGGAGCAGGGAACGATCAATGAGCAGTTCTTC. Encoded protein: CASSLEQGTINEQFF.

V is TRBV7-8 and J is TRBJ2-7; 9 nucleotides match TRBD1. V shed 5 bases, J shed 2 bases, and the junction held 7 bases outside the gene matches. The CDR3 spans 15 residues. Looked up from germline, CDR1 is SGHVS and CDR2 is FQNEAQ. CDR3 coding DNA: TGTGCCAGCAGCCGGGGACAGGGTCCAACCTACGAGCAGTACTTC. Translation: CASSRGQGPTYEQYF.

The J gene is TRBJ1-2, the V gene TRBV27, with 7 bases identical to TRBD1. Unmatched junction bases numbered 9, after V lost 5 bases and J lost 0 bases. The CDR3 consists of 16 residues. Germline V gene sequence: CDR1 MNHEY, CDR2 SMNVEV (reference sequence). Here the CDR3 DNA reads TGTGCCAGCAGTCTAAGCCCCGACAGGGCTAACTATGGCTACACCTTC. This gives the protein CASSLSPDRANYGYTF.

The chain joins TRBV6-6 to TRBJ1-1, with TRBD1 identical over 8 bases. This CDR3 contains 15 residues. Germline CDR1 and CDR2: MNHNY and SVGAGI (reference sequence). Trimming cost V 2 bases and J 0 bases; bases outside gene matches: 2. CDR3 residues: CASSYKGQVNTEAFF. The DNA of the CDR3 is TGTGCCAGCAGTTACAAGGGACAGGTGAACACTGAAGCTTTCTTT.

This clone is a singleton in its sample. This chain uses TRBV3-1 (or the pseudogene TRBV3-2) with TRBJ2-5; 10 bases are a match to TRBD2. This CDR3 is 16 amino acids long. Germline CDR1 LGHDT, CDR2 YNNKEL (reference sequence). V shed 6 bases, J shed 1 base, and the junction held 8 bases outside the gene matches. In DNA, the CDR3 is TGTGCCAGCAGGAAAACGGGACTAGCGTCCCAAGAGACCCAGTACTTC. It specifies CASRKTGLASQETQYF.

The chain carries TRBV27 and TRBJ1-1, with 11 nucleotides matching TRBD1. Germline CDR1 and CDR2: MNHEY and SMNVEV (reference sequence). The junction had 5 bases not matched to a gene; V was cut back by 3 bases and J by 5 bases. The CDR3 covers 15 residues. This CDR3 reads CASSLTGTGGTEAFF. The CDR3 DNA sequence: TGTGCCAGCAGTTTGACCGGGACAGGGGGTACTGAAGCTTTCTTT.

This chain uses TRBV3-1 (or the pseudogene TRBV3-2) with TRBJ1-5; D possibly corresponds to TRBD1 (6 bases). V shed 5 bases and J shed 6 bases, with 14 bases lying between them. Germline assignment: CDR1 LGHDT and CDR2 YNNKEL (reference sequence). The length of the CDR3 is 14 residues. The CDR3 is CASSVQGLGQPQHF. DNA of the CDR3: TGTGCCAGCAGCGTACAGGGTCTTGGTCAGCCCCAGCATTTT.

The chain uses TRBV10-3 and TRBJ2-2; D may be TRBD2 (5 bases). The CDR3 loop spans 15 amino acids. V was trimmed by 8 bases and J by 0 bases, leaving 13 bases between them. Germline V gene data show CDR1 as ENHRY and CDR2 as SYGVKD. The CDR3 DNA reads as TGTGCCATCGCGGCTAGCACATCGAACACCGGGGAGCTGTTTTTT. Translation: CAIAASTSNTGELFF.

The chain uses TRBV5-1 and TRBJ2-3; 7 bases are a match to TRBD2. Trimming at V came to 3 bases and at J to 3 bases, leaving 7 bases not matched to a gene. The CDR3 extends over 15 amino acids. The germline V gene has CDR1 SGHRS and CDR2 YFSETQ. The CDR3 loop is CASSSYWGGTDTQYF. Written as DNA, the CDR3 is TGCGCCAGCAGCTCCTACTGGGGGGGGACAGATACGCAGTATTTT.

V gene TRBV25-1 combines with J gene TRBJ2-1; 7 bases line up with TRBD2. This CDR3 is built from 15 residues. The germline V gene encodes CDR1 MGHDK and CDR2 SYGVNS. The ends lost 3 bases at V and 8 bases at J; junction bases unmatched: 10. The CDR3 nucleotides read TGTGCCAGCAGTGATCCCCGGACTAGGGGCTATGAGCAGTTCTTC. It is translated as CASSDPRTRGYEQFF.

The chain has TRBV7-9 and TRBJ1-2, with 7 bases fitting TRBD1. The CDR3 loop spans 13 amino acids. The V and J ends lost 5 bases and 7 bases, in that order; junction bases with no gene match: 7. CDR1 is SEHNR, CDR2 FQNEAQ, per germline (reference sequence). The CDR3 DNA sequence: TGTGCCAGCAGCACCGAGACAGGGAGTGGCTACACCTTC. Amino acid sequence: CASSTETGSGYTF.

The chain has TRBV2 and TRBJ1-1, with D possibly being TRBD1 (5 bases). Trimming left V 6 bases short and J 1 base short, with 12 bases between. The CDR3 extends over 14 amino acids. Germline V CDR1 and CDR2: SNHLY, FYNNEI. CDR3 protein: CASRDQTANTEAFF. CDR3 DNA: TGTGCCAGCAGGGACCAGACAGCGAACACTGAAGCTTTCTTT.

The chain carries TRBV21-1 and TRBJ2-1; TRBD2 is the table's D call, not checked against the DNA. TRBV21-1 is noted as a pseudogene. This CDR3 has 15 residues. The CDR3 loop reads CASSKGQLAGEVQFF. The CDR3 nucleotides read TGTGCCAGCAGCAAAGGACAACTAGCGGGAGAGGTGCAGTTCTTC.

The chain carries TRBV7-8 and TRBJ2-7, with unresolved D. CDR3 length equals 14 residues. Germline V gives CDR1 SGHVS, CDR2 FQNEAQ. V was trimmed by 5 bases and J by 3 bases, leaving 14 bases between them. The CDR3 spells CASSIKSPHYEQYF. The CDR3 DNA follows: TGTGCCAGCAGCATTAAAAGCCCCCACTACGAGCAGTACTTC.

The chain combines TRBV18 with TRBJ2-7; 11 bases line up with TRBD1. The CDR3 is 16 amino acids. V was clipped by 5 bases and J by 2 bases; unmatched bases: 8. The germline V gene has CDR1 KGHSH and CDR2 LQKENI. This CDR3 reads CASSTRTGGSPYEQYF. CDR3 sequence (DNA): TGTGCCAGCTCAACTAGGACAGGGGGCTCCCCCTACGAGCAGTACTTC.

V is TRBV3-1 (or the pseudogene TRBV3-2) and J is TRBJ2-2, with TRBD2 as a possible D gene (5 bases). Germline-derived CDR1 and CDR2 are LGHDT and YNNKEL (reference sequence). The ends were cut back, 3 bases at V and 7 bases at J, with 15 bases in the middle. The CDR3 is 15 amino acids. This CDR3 is CASSHVDSPFGELFF. The CDR3 DNA follows: TGTGCCAGCAGCCACGTGGACTCCCCGTTCGGGGAGCTGTTTTTT.